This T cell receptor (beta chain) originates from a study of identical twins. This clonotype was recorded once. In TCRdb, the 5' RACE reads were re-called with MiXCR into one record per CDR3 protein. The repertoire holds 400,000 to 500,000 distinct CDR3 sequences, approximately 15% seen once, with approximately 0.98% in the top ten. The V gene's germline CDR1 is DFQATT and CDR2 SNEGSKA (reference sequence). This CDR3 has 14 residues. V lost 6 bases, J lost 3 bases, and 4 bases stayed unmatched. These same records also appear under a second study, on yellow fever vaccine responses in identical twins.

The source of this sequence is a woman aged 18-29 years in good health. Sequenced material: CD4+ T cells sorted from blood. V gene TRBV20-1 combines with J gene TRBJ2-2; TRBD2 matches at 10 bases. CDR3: CSAVLAGYTGELFF. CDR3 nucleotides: TGCAGTGCAGTACTAGCGGGATACACCGGGGAGCTGTTTTTT.